The entry that follows covers one T cell receptor (beta chain) sequence. This entry comes from a study of shared clonotypes between healthy human individuals. The germline CDR1 and CDR2 sequences are GTSNPN and SVGIG (reference sequence). V shed 5 bases and J 12 bases; nucleotides not matched to a gene: 8. This CDR3 is built from 12 residues. Assay: immunoSEQ multiplex PCR; the TCRdb copy retains only in-frame clones and omits some. The table lists some 1.4 million clones, roughly 96% of them singletons. The sequenced sample was naive CD4+ T cells sorted from blood. The subset: CD45RA+ positively selected. The receptor was derived from a young man in good health. The chain joins TRBV30 to TRBJ2-1, with TRBD2 matching over 9 bases. CDR3 in DNA: TGTGCCTGGGGCTACACTAGCGGGCCGCAGTTCTTC. Translating it yields CAWGYTSGPQFF.